The 26 T cell receptor beta chains reported below all come from one sample, sequenced in a study of cytomegalovirus exposure and HLA in healthy donors. The PCR made use of 60 Vbeta and 13 Jbeta primers. The assay was immunoSEQ multiplex PCR, and TCRdb's table has in-frame clones only and misses some. The sample yields more than 85,000 clones, 70% to 80% seen once. Specimen: PBMCs. Source of these receptors: a female donor in good health and CMV-seronegative.

This clone was found a few times. This sequence joins TRBV28 and TRBJ2-7, with D tentatively TRBD2 (5 bases). The CDR3 consists of 15 residues. V shed 3 bases and J shed 4 bases, with 16 bases lying between them. The germline V gene has CDR1 MDHEN and CDR2 SYDVKM. The CDR3 sequence: CASSFTRRSWYEQYF. The CDR3 nucleotides read TGTGCCAGCAGTTTCACCAGGAGGAGCTGGTACGAGCAGTACTTC.

This chain links TRBV28 with TRBJ2-7; 12 nucleotides align to TRBD2. V gave up 3 bases and J gave up 1 base; unmatched junction bases: 10. CDR3 length: 18 residues. Germline V lookup: CDR1 MDHEN, CDR2 SYDVKM. The CDR3 spells CASSFGWTSGMPSYEQYF. CDR3 in DNA: TGTGCCAGCAGTTTTGGGTGGACTAGCGGGATGCCTTCCTACGAGCAGTACTTC.

V and J are TRBV28 and TRBJ1-3; D is perhaps TRBD1 (6 bases). The CDR3 has 16 residues. The V gene lost 6 bases and the J gene lost 2 bases, with 17 bases spanning the gap. The germline gives CDR1 MDHEN, CDR2 SYDVKM. CDR3 protein: CASSRWGGSAGNTIYF. CDR3 bases: TGTGCCAGCAGCAGGTGGGGGGGCAGCGCTGGAAACACCATATATTTT.

The chain links TRBV29-1 to TRBJ1-1; D is undetermined. V lost 4 bases and J lost 11, with 14 bases in between. The CDR3 contains 11 residues. Germline V gene data show CDR1 as SQVTM and CDR2 as ANQGSEA. The chain's CDR3 is CSVVGGMYAFF. The CDR3 DNA is TGCAGCGTTGTGGGCGGGATGTATGCTTTCTTT.

The chain couples TRBV2 to TRBJ1-5; TRBD1 matches at 8 bases. Trimming removed 6 bases from V and 5 bases from J; junction bases left unmatched: 15. The CDR3 runs 17 residues. Looked up from germline, CDR1 is SNHLY and CDR2 is FYNNEI. The CDR3 DNA follows: TGTGCCAGCAGCCCCGGGACAGGAGCGGGGTGGGATCAGCCCCAGCATTTT. Its protein is CASSPGTGAGWDQPQHF.

This chain links TRBV6-6 with TRBJ1-2; D is ambiguous. Trimming stripped 6 bases from V and 1 base from J, with 6 bases between. The germline gives CDR1 MNHNY, CDR2 SVGAGI (reference sequence). This CDR3 has 12 amino acids. CDR3 coding DNA: TGTGCCAGCAGGGGGAGTAACTATGGCTACACCTTC. It yields the protein CASRGSNYGYTF.

The chain joins TRBV10-2 to TRBJ1-1; D is perhaps TRBD1 (6 bases). The ends were cut back, 10 bases at V and 2 bases at J, with 23 bases in the middle. The length of the CDR3 is 16 residues. The germline V gene encodes CDR1 WSHSY and CDR2 SAAADI. As DNA, the CDR3 is TGCGCCACCACAGATCGGGGGGGGGCGGGAAACACTGAAGCTTTCTTT. Its protein product is CATTDRGGAGNTEAFF.

The chain recombines TRBV11-3 with TRBJ2-2, with D possibly being TRBD2 (5 bases). V lost 1 base to trimming and J lost 7 bases, with 7 bases between them. This CDR3 spans 13 amino acids. The V gene's germline CDR1 is SGHNT and CDR2 YENEEA. The CDR3 DNA is TGTGCCAGCAGCTTAGTCGGGATCGGGGAGCTGTTTTTT. The encoded protein is CASSLVGIGELFF.

This chain joins TRBV19 and TRBJ1-1, with D perhaps matching TRBD1 (6 bases). V was cut by 0 bases and J by 5 bases, with 10 bases left in between. The germline V gene encodes CDR1 LNHDA and CDR2 SQIVND (reference sequence). The CDR3 runs 14 residues. For the CDR3, the DNA is TGTGCCAGTAGTATAGATCACAGGGTGACTGAAGCTTTCTTT. It specifies CASSIDHRVTEAFF.

The chain recombines TRBV5-3 with TRBJ1-1; 7 bases align to TRBD1. TRBV5-3 is placed among ORFs of uncertain function. The V gene end was trimmed by 3 bases and the J gene end by 0 bases; junction bases not matched to a gene: 8. The length of the CDR3 is 16 residues. CDR3 nucleotides: TGTGCCAGAAGCTGGGGGCCGGGACAGATGAACACTGAAGCTTTCTTT. The encoded protein is CARSWGPGQMNTEAFF.

This chain uses TRBV18 with TRBJ2-1, with TRBD2 as a possible D gene (6 bases). V was pared by 6 bases and J by 4 bases, with 16 bases between. The germline V gene encodes CDR1 KGHSH and CDR2 LQKENI. The CDR3 is 15 residues long. The CDR3 spells CASSVGEAGYNEQFF. The CDR3 DNA sequence: TGTGCCAGCTCGGTTGGGGAGGCCGGTTACAATGAGCAGTTCTTC.

This clone was found a few times. The rearrangement links TRBV18 to TRBJ1-5, with 10 bases identical to TRBD1. Germline assignment: CDR1 KGHSH and CDR2 LQKENI. CDR3 length: 17 residues. With V trimmed by 3 bases and J by 6 bases, 11 bases remained unmatched. CDR3 nucleotide sequence: TGTGCCAGCTCACCGACTCGGGACAGGGGTTCGGGTCAGCCCCAGCATTTT. Translation gives CASSPTRDRGSGQPQHF.

The V gene is TRBV28, the J gene TRBJ2-3; D perhaps matches TRBD1 (6 bases). V lost 3 bases to trimming and J lost 3 bases, with 10 bases between them. The CDR3 spans 14 residues. Germline V gives CDR1 MDHEN, CDR2 SYDVKM. DNA for the CDR3: TGTGCCAGCAGTTTCTCCAGGGGTACAGATACGCAGTATTTT. Translated: CASSFSRGTDTQYF.

This clone was detected a few times. This chain joins TRBV27 and TRBJ2-3; D gene unclear. The CDR3 sequence is 12 residues long. Trimming stripped 4 bases from V and 2 bases from J, with 4 bases between. The germline V gene encodes CDR1 MNHEY and CDR2 SMNVEV (reference sequence). The CDR3 is CASSSNTDTQYF. The CDR3 DNA is TGTGCCAGCAGTTCAAACACAGATACGCAGTATTTT.

The chain has TRBV5-1 and TRBJ1-2, with 10 bases aligning to TRBD1. V trimming: 4 bases; J trimming: 6 bases; junction bases outside the gene matches: 12. The CDR3 totals 16 residues. Per germline, CDR1 SGHRS and CDR2 YFSETQ. CDR3 residues: CASSPKTGGADHGYTF. The CDR3 DNA reads TGCGCCAGCAGCCCGAAGACAGGGGGCGCTGATCATGGCTACACCTTC.

This clone appeared a single time. As DNA, the CDR3 is TGTGCCAGCAGCCACACCGGACAGATCACTGAAGCTTTCTTT. Translated: CASSHTGQITEAFF. V is TRBV11-2 and J is TRBJ1-1, with D possibly matching TRBD1 (6 bases). CDR1 and CDR2 from the germline V gene are SGHAT and FQNNGV. CDR3 length: 14 residues. V lost 5 bases to trimming and J lost 4 bases, with 14 bases between them.

Note on this clone: One end of the junction is discordant with germline, which a read error may explain. This chain uses TRBV7-9 with TRBJ1-2, with 10 bases that match TRBD1. Germline values: CDR1 SEHNR, CDR2 FQNEAQ (reference sequence). There are 16 residues in the CDR3. CDR3 coding DNA: TGTTCCAGCAGCCGGACCGGGACAGGGGCCGTCTATGGCTACACCTTC. It codes for CSSSRTGTGAVYGYTF.

V and J are TRBV4-1 and TRBJ2-5; D may be TRBD1 (5 bases). CDR1 MGHRA and CDR2 YSYEKL come from the germline V gene. This CDR3 region has 16 residues. Trimming removed 8 bases from V and 6 bases from J, with 25 bases in between. CDR3 nucleotide sequence: TGCGCCAGCCGCCCCTCCGAGACAGTCGGTTGGAAGACCCAGTACTTC. Its translation: CASRPSETVGWKTQYF.

The chain couples TRBV5-1 to TRBJ2-2; D possibly corresponds to TRBD1 (5 bases). V lost 0 bases to trimming and J lost 4 bases, with 13 bases between them. Germline V gene sequence: CDR1 SGHRS, CDR2 YFSETQ. There are 16 residues in the CDR3. CDR3 region: CASSLVAGSFTGELFF. The CDR3 region has the DNA TGCGCCAGCAGCTTGGTTGCAGGGTCCTTCACCGGGGAGCTGTTTTTT.

A word on this clone: Mismatch with germline at one junction end may stem from a read error. V is TRBV9 and J is TRBJ1-2; no firm D call. The V gene's germline CDR1 is SGDLS and CDR2 YYNGEE. The CDR3 contains 16 residues. The CDR3 nucleotides are TGTGCCAGCAACGTAGGCGCAGGCAGCTTCTACTATGGCTACACCTTC. Residues: CASNVGAGSFYYGYTF.

This clone was counted only a few times. The V call is TRBV5-1, the J call TRBJ1-2; 12 bases map to TRBD1. The CDR3 contains 15 residues. The V segment lost 0 bases and the J segment 7 bases; nucleotides outside the gene matches: 4. The V gene's germline CDR1 is SGHRS and CDR2 YFSETQ. CDR3 sequence (DNA): TGCGCCAGCAGCTTGGAGGGACAGGGGGCCAGTGGCTACACCTTC. Translating it yields CASSLEGQGASGYTF.

This chain joins TRBV19 and TRBJ2-7, with 8 bases aligning to TRBD1. The V gene's germline CDR1 is LNHDA and CDR2 SQIVND (reference sequence). The V gene end was trimmed by 8 bases and the J gene end by 3 bases; junction bases not matched to a gene: 9. The CDR3 runs to 14 residues. DNA of the CDR3: TGTGCCAGTGGTCACAGGGGGTCTTACTACGAGCAGTACTTC. Translated, it gives CASGHRGSYYEQYF.

Written as DNA, the CDR3 is TGTGCCAGCAGCGCACAGGGGGAAACTGAAGCTTTCTTT. It translates to CASSAQGETEAFF. The chain combines TRBV21-1 with TRBJ1-1; the table's TRBD1 call for D was not verified on the DNA. TRBV21-1 is a known pseudogene. This CDR3 contains 13 residues.

The chain employs TRBV6-1 and TRBJ1-5; maybe TRBD1 (5 bases). Germline V gives CDR1 MNHNS, CDR2 SASEGT. CDR3 length: 18 amino acids. V lost 4 bases to trimming and J lost 0 bases, with 19 bases between them. CDR3 region: CASSVGPGIGYSNQPQHF. The CDR3 DNA reads TGTGCCAGCAGTGTGGGGCCTGGGATCGGTTATAGCAATCAGCCCCAGCATTTT.

This clone was detected a few times. V usage is TRBV5-1 and J usage is TRBJ2-5; a weak D match, TRBD2 (6 bases). The J call may be in error: the DNA end matches TRBJ2-7 better. This CDR3 has 15 amino acids. Per germline, CDR1 SGHRS and CDR2 YFSETQ. The CDR3 DNA follows: TGCGCCAGCAGCTCTGGAGGGGACCTGACTCACGAGCAGTACTTC. Translated: CASSSGGDLTHEQYF.

The V gene is TRBV9, the J gene TRBJ2-1, with TRBD1 matching over 7 bases. The CDR3 length is 18 residues. The germline CDR1 and CDR2 sequences are SGDLS and YYNGEE. The V and J ends lost 3 bases and 1 base, in that order; junction bases with no gene match: 13. This CDR3 is CASSAPLQGTGSYNEQFF. CDR3 sequence (DNA): TGTGCCAGCAGCGCACCCCTACAGGGGACGGGGTCCTACAATGAGCAGTTCTTC.